Described below is a single TCR beta chain sequence and its context. Its specificity is not known. This sample is part of a study of beta chain features in type 1 diabetes. The isolated RNA, all of it, was reverse transcribed, so expressed TCRB transcripts were what got sequenced. The protocol was immunoSEQ multiplex PCR, while the TCRdb copy is restricted to in-frame clones and leaves out a portion. This sample has about 15,000 clones, with 60% to 75% found just once. Findings and caveats of the study: In cDNA sequencing, cells with high TCR expression could be over-represented. When Type 1 diabetes patients were examined, their TCRB CDR3s proved moderately but significantly shorter in all four CD4+ subsets.

The V and J ends lost 5 bases and 0 bases, in that order; junction bases with no gene match: 4. The CDR3 is 17 amino acids. Looked up from germline, CDR1 is MNHEY and CDR2 is SMNVEV (reference sequence). Sorting of CD4+ naive, central memory, regulatory and stem cell-like memory cells was performed via CD45RO/CCR7/CD25/CD127/CD95/CD27. The chain recombines TRBV27 with TRBJ2-2, with 12 bases matching TRBD1. The sequence derives from a young man with type 1 diabetes. Material for sequencing was stem cell memory CD4+ T cells from blood. The CDR3 spells CASSTGTGGANTGELFF. As DNA, the CDR3 is TGTGCCAGCAGTACTGGGACAGGGGGCGCGAACACCGGGGAGCTGTTTTTT.